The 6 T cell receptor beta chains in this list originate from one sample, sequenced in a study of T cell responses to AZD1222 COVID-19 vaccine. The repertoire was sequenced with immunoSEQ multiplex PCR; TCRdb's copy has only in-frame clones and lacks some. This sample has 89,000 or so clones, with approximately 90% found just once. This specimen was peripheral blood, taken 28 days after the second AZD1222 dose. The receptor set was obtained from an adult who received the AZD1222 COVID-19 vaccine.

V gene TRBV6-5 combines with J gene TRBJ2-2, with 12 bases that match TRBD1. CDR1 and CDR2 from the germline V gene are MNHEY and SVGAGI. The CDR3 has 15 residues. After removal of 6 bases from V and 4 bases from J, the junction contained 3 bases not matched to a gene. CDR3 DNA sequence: TGTGCCAGCAGGCCGGGACAGGGGGCCACCGGGGAGCTGTTTTTT. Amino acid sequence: CASRPGQGATGELFF.

The CDR3 bases are TGCGCCAGCAGCTTGGGCAGCCTGAACACTGAAGCTTTCTTT. This codes for CASSLGSLNTEAFF. The chain is built from TRBV5-1 and TRBJ1-1; no clear D gene. Trimming removed 0 bases at V and 0 bases at J, with 6 bases between. CDR1 is SGHRS, CDR2 YFSETQ, per germline. This CDR3 has 14 amino acids.

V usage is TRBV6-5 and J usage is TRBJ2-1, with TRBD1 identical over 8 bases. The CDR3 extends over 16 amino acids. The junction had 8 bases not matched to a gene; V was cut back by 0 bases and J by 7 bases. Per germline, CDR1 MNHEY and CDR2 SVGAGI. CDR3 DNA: TGTGCCAGCAGTTACTCGAAAACAGGGGGTTTGAATGAGCAGTTCTTC. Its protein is CASSYSKTGGLNEQFF.

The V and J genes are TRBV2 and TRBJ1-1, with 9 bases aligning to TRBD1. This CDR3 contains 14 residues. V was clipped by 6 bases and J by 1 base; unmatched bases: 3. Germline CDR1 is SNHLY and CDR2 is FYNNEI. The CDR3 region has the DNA TGTGCCAGCAGATCGGGACAGGGGAACACTGAAGCTTTCTTT. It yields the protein CASRSGQGNTEAFF. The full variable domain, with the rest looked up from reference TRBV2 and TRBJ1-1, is EPEVTQTPSHQVTQMGQEVILRCVPISNHLYFYWYRQILGQKVEFLVSFYNNEISEKSEIFDDQFSVERPDGSNFTLKIRSTKLEDSAMYFCASRSGQGNTEAFFGQGTRLTVV.

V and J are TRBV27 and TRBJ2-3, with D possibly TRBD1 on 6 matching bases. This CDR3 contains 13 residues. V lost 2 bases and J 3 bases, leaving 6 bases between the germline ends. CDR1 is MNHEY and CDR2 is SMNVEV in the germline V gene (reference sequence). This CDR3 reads CASSLRGTDTQYF. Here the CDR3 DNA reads TGTGCCAGCAGTTTAAGGGGGACAGATACGCAGTATTTT.

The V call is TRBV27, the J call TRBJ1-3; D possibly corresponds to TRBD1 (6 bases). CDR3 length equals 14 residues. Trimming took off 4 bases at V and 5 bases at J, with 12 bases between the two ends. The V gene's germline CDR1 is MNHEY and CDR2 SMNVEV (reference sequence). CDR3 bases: TGTGCCAGCAGTTCGTACAGGGATAGAAACACCATATATTTT. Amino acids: CASSSYRDRNTIYF.